Listed below are T cell receptor beta chains from one sample, sequenced in a study of post-analysis software for immune sequencing data. TCRdb reprocessed the PCR reads with MiXCR, giving one entry per CDR3 protein. This table has 700,000 to 900,000 distinct CDR3 sequences, under 60% appearing once. The sample was blood. The receptor source for this set is a girl under 18 with multiple sclerosis. CDR3s include the opening cysteine and the closing phenylalanine or tryptophan. D genes are given only for firm matches. A clone size is listed for some rows: how often the clone was seen (once, few, many), or a class if it is expanded.

>.|TRBV6-5|TRBJ2-7|TRBD1
TGTGCCAGCAGCGCCCCGGGACAGGCGAACTACGAGCAGTACTTC
CASSAPGQANYEQYF
>few|TRBV12-3/TRBV12-4|TRBJ2-5|.
TGTGCCAGCAGTTTAACCAGGGCCCACAGGGAGCAGTACTTC
CASSLTRAHREQYF
>.|TRBV29-1|TRBJ2-5|TRBD2
TGCAGCGTTGAAGACCCCGGGACTAGCGGGAGTATGTTTATGGATGAGCAGTACTTC
CSVEDPGTSGSMFMDEQYF
>.|TRBV6-1|TRBJ2-6|TRBD1
TGTGCCAGCAGTGAAGCCCGGGACAGGGGGCGGTATACTGGGGCCAACGTCCTGACTTTC
CASSEARDRGRYTGANVLTF
>.|TRBV7-8|TRBJ2-3|TRBD1
TGTGCCAGCACCCAGACAGGGGGTGCGACGGATACGCAGTATTTT
CASTQTGGATDTQYF
>.|TRBV5-1|TRBJ2-7|TRBD1
TGCGCCAGCAGCTTGGAAGGGACAGGGATGGGCGAGCAGTACTTC
CASSLEGTGMGEQYF
>.|TRBV7-9|TRBJ1-5|.
TGTGCCAGCAGCCACCAATCGGGGGTTGGGAGCAATCAGCCCCAGCATTTT
CASSHQSGVGSNQPQHF
>.|TRBV6-5|TRBJ2-3|TRBD2
TGTGCCAGCAGTTGGAGCGGGAGAGGGGAAGATACGCAGTATTTT
CASSWSGRGEDTQYF
>.|TRBV30|TRBJ1-2|.
TGTGCCTGGAGTTTCGGGTCGGTTAGGGAGGATGGCTACACCTTC
CAWSFGSVREDGYTF
>.|TRBV13|TRBJ2-3|.
TGTGCCAGCAGCCAAACAGCCTTTTATACGCAGTATTTT
CASSQTAFYTQYF
>.|TRBV20-1|TRBJ1-5|TRBD1
TGCAGTGCTACCGACAGGGATCAGCCCCAGCATTTT
CSATDRDQPQHF
>.|TRBV2|TRBJ2-7|TRBD2
TGTGCCAGCAGTGATGATGGGACTAGCGGGACCTACGAGCAGTACTTC
CASSDDGTSGTYEQYF
>few|TRBV6-2/TRBV6-3|TRBJ1-1|.
TGTGCCAGCAGACCCCTCGCGGGCCCCTTGGCTGAAGCTTTCTTT
CASRPLAGPLAEAFF
>.|TRBV20-1|TRBJ1-1|.
TGCAGTGCCTGGGATGTTGAAGCTTTCTTT
CSAWDVEAFF
>once|TRBV19|TRBJ2-7|.
TGTGCCAGTAGTGAACAGGACAGCCCTACCTACGAGCAGTACTTC
CASSEQDSPTYEQYF
>.|TRBV6-2/TRBV6-3|TRBJ2-5|TRBD1
TGTGCCAGCAGACTGGGGACAGTGCGGTACTTC
CASRLGTVRYF
>.|TRBV20-1|TRBJ2-5|.
TGCAGTGCTAGTCGGATCGGGGAAAAAGAGACCCAGTACTTC
CSASRIGEKETQYF
>few|TRBV6-5|TRBJ1-5|.
TGTGCCAGCAGTTACTCGGGCAGGGGCCCCGAGGGTAGCAATCAGCCCCAGCATTTT
CASSYSGRGPEGSNQPQHF
>.|TRBV12-3/TRBV12-4|TRBJ2-1|.
TGTGCCAGCAGCGTCCGGGAGTCGACGTACAATGAGCAGTTCTTC
CASSVRESTYNEQFF
>.|TRBV7-2|TRBJ1-5|.
TGTGCCAGCAGGAAGGAGTTAGATCAGCCCCAGCATTTT
CASRKELDQPQHF
>.|TRBV7-3|TRBJ2-1|TRBD2
TGTGCCAGCAGCCCGACTAGCGGGATGTACAATGAGCAGTTCTTC
CASSPTSGMYNEQFF
>few|TRBV7-9|TRBJ1-5|TRBD1
TGTGCCAGCAGCTTAGGAGGGACAGGGGGTCAGCCCCAGCATTTT
CASSLGGTGGQPQHF